This T cell receptor (beta chain) is drawn from a study of graft-versus-host responses after intestinal transplantation (dated by TCRdb to about 2021). Looking at the study overall: The transplants that recipients received were multivisceral, liver-intestinal, or isolated intestinal. To identify alloreactive clones, pre-transplant mixed lymphocyte reaction products were sequenced and then compared with unstimulated pre-transplant donor and recipient T cells. Instead of going to the commercial service, samples from a few later patients were sequenced in-house on an Illumina MiSeq and processed with MiXCR. The cohort enrolled under 25 intestinal transplant recipients including one retransplant, and a few patients lacking pretransplant specimens were excluded. Donor T cell macrochimerism was defined as a peak of at least 4% donor T cells among recipient peripheral blood mononuclear cells. Anti-thymocyte globulin induction was given to all recipients, followed by maintenance tacrolimus and steroids for approximately three years. After intestinal transplantation, graft-versus-host and host-versus-graft alloreactive T cell clones were followed in the graft, circulation and bone marrow using bulk TCR-beta CDR3 sequencing.

Receptor libraries were prepared by the immunoSEQ multiplex PCR assay. For most patients, genomic DNA was isolated using the Qiagen DNeasy Blood and Tissue Kit and was shipped frozen to Adaptive Biotechnologies for TCR sequencing. Adaptive Biotechnologies carried out high-throughput TCR-beta CDR3 sequencing of genomic DNA for most patients. Processing in the source paper ran as follows. TCR sequencing data were retrieved from Adaptive's ImmunoSEQ software for 15 to 20 patients, whereas a few other patients were processed with MiXCR and VDJtools. To correct CD4 versus CD8 sorting errors, any sequence found in both subsets at a frequency ratio below 5:1 was removed. CDR3 nucleotide sequences shared between donor and recipient were removed because the origin of such sequences could not be assigned. At least 2-fold expansion over unstimulated cells and a minimum CFSE-low frequency of 0.002% (template counts) or 0.001% (read counts) were required for clones to be classified as alloreactive. Clones were considered mappable if detected in sequenced pre-transplant spleen, lymph node, or MLR CFSE-low populations of the donor or recipient. Cumulative frequency of alloreactive clones was calculated as a percentage of all sequences weighted by copy number. TCRdb stores this immuneACCESS table with in-frame sequences only. Part of the clones is absent; in the studies checked, under half of the shortfall reflects unresolved V genes, and no reason is known for the rest. V, J and clone size are those of that table, while D and trimming were read from the DNA. The sample profile shows about 120,000 clones; approximately 92% of them were found once. The top ten clones comprise around 0.12% of the sample.

Results and caveats for the whole study, not just this receptor: GvH clones were found in recipient bone marrow, and some of the GvH clones appeared earlier in ileal mucosa or blood, which is consistent with an intestinal mucosal origin. The relatively low number and heterogeneity of intestinal transplant patients limited the conclusions. Peak levels of circulating GvH clones were associated with declines in HvG clones early after transplant. In the allografts of patients with donor T cell macrochimerism, GvH to HvG T cell clonal ratios were high.

About this clone: Its antigen remains undetermined. Per-nucleotide qualities are absent, and no much larger clonotype sits a single base away.

According to the study, the label for this sample's time point signals: cells obtained before transplantation from donor or recipient. CD3+CD4+ and CD3+CD8+ populations were FACS-sorted from unstimulated pre-transplant donor and recipient cells taken from spleen or lymph nodes. The sequence came from a human donor who received an intestinal transplant. The material sequenced was unstimulated CD4+ T cells sorted from spleen or lymph node cells, taken before intestinal transplant.

The CDR3 loop reads CASSLADSGNEQFF. The DNA sequence reads TGTGCCAGCAGCTTGGCCGACAGTGGGAATGAGCAGTTCTTC. The chain links TRBV11-3 with TRBJ2-1; a tentative D match to TRBD1 spans 5 bases. Taken from the germline V gene, the CDR1 and CDR2 loops are SGHNT and YENEEA. From the cysteine through the phenylalanine, the CDR3 covers 14 amino acids. Of the read, only the CDR3 DNA is kept; its 42 bases are in frame from base 1. Deletion took 3 bases off V and 7 bases off J, with a span of 13 bases between the germline ends. Supplemented by the reference TRBV11-3 and TRBJ2-1 proteins around the CDR3, the complete variable domain is EAGVVQSPRYKIIEKKQPVAFWCNPISGHNTLYWYLQNLGQGPELLIRYENEEAVDDSQLPKDRFSAERLKGVDSTLKIQPAELGDSAVYLCASSLADSGNEQFFGPGTRLTVL.